This is a list of T cell receptor beta chains from one sample in a study of T-cell memory formation after mild COVID-19. MiXCR, run by TCRdb on the 5' RACE reads, gives a single entry per CDR3 protein. The sample carries fewer than 50,000 distinct CDR3 sequences, roughly 7% recorded once. Specimen: PBMCs or a T cell subset sorted from them (not recorded which). These receptors were taken from a man aged 18 to 35 who had mild COVID-19 (a few samples of this study predate the infection). Cell type and time point are not known. Both conserved end residues are part of each CDR3. D genes are given only for firm matches. Expanded clones get a size class; other rows say once, few or many, or leave the size out.

CASSPWGRDAGELFF,TGTGCCAGCAGCCCTTGGGGGAGGGATGCCGGGGAGCTGTTTTTT,TRBJ2-2,TRBV7-2,15,TRBD2,many
CATSGNQETQYF,TGTGCCACCTCAGGGAACCAAGAGACCCAGTACTTC,TRBJ2-5,TRBV6-5,12,-,few
CASSFLAGQPRETQYF,TGTGCCAGCAGTTTTTTAGCGGGGCAGCCCCGAGAGACCCAGTACTTC,TRBJ2-5,TRBV12-3/TRBV12-4,16,TRBD2,-
CASSSWDEQFF,TGTGCCAGCAGTTCGTGGGATGAGCAGTTCTTC,TRBJ2-1,TRBV12-3/TRBV12-4,11,-,many
CASSVGVNYGYTF,TGTGCCAGCAGCGTAGGGGTTAACTATGGCTACACCTTC,TRBJ1-2,TRBV9,13,-,few
CASRRTGEEEQYF,TGCGCCAGCAGACGGACAGGGGAGGAAGAGCAGTACTTC,TRBJ2-7,TRBV5-1,13,TRBD1,-
CASSLLLGETQYF,TGCGCCAGCAGCCTCCTCCTCGGGGAGACCCAGTACTTC,TRBJ2-5,TRBV4-3,13,-,-
CATSRDASKETQYF,TGTGCCACCAGCAGAGACGCATCTAAAGAGACACAGTACTTC,TRBJ2-5,TRBV15,14,-,-
CASSADSQETQYF,TGTGCCAGCAGCGCGGACAGCCAAGAGACCCAGTACTTC,TRBJ2-5,TRBV11-3,13,-,-
CASSLGRAGTGELFF,TGTGCCAGCAGTTTAGGAAGGGCAGGGACCGGGGAGCTGTTTTTT,TRBJ2-2,TRBV12-3/TRBV12-4,15,-,-
CASSTVPSEGYQPQHF,TGCGCCAGCAGCACTGTTCCCAGCGAGGGGTATCAGCCCCAGCATTTT,TRBJ1-5,TRBV5-1,16,-,-
CASNTGGRTEAFF,TGTGCCAGCAATACAGGGGGCCGAACTGAAGCTTTCTTT,TRBJ1-1,TRBV6-5,13,TRBD1,-
CASSESMSVPEAFF,TGCGCCAGCAGTGAGTCGATGTCCGTACCCGAAGCTTTCTTT,TRBJ1-1,TRBV10-1,14,-,-
CASSPRTTNQPQHF,TGTGCCAGCAGCCCTCGGACAACTAATCAGCCCCAGCATTTT,TRBJ1-5,TRBV7-9,14,-,few
CASSWIGSTDTQYF,TGTGCCAGCAGCTGGATAGGGTCGACAGATACGCAGTATTTT,TRBJ2-3,TRBV7-9,14,-,many
CASSWDRGLENGYTF,TGTGCCAGCAGTTGGGACAGGGGGCTGGAAAATGGCTACACCTTC,TRBJ1-2,TRBV6-5,15,TRBD1,few
CSARTVTTDTQYF,TGCAGTGCTAGGACGGTGACAACAGATACGCAGTATTTT,TRBJ2-3,TRBV20-1,13,-,many
CASTLGGGNNEQFF,TGCGCCAGCACCCTAGGCGGGGGCAACAATGAGCAGTTCTTC,TRBJ2-1,TRBV4-1,14,-,few
CASSQEALADYNTGELFF,TGCGCCAGCAGCCAAGAAGCTCTAGCGGACTATAACACCGGGGAGCTGTTTTTT,TRBJ2-2,TRBV4-3,18,TRBD2,many
CASSQEVHGPGNTGELFF,TGCGCCAGCAGCCAAGAAGTGCACGGCCCCGGGAACACCGGGGAGCTGTTTTTT,TRBJ2-2,TRBV4-3,18,-,few
CASSEQGARMDTQYF,TGTGCCAGCAGTGAACAGGGGGCTAGAATGGATACGCAGTATTTT,TRBJ2-3,TRBV2,15,TRBD1,-
CASAPGAEAFF,TGTGCCAGCGCCCCTGGGGCTGAAGCTTTCTTT,TRBJ1-1,TRBV7-9,11,-,few
CASSLNGGNSPLHF,TGTGCCAGCAGCCTAAACGGAGGGAATTCACCCCTCCACTTT,TRBJ1-6,TRBV7-2,14,-,-
CASSYAEGNTIYF,TGTGCCAGCAGTTACGCGGAAGGAAACACCATATATTTT,TRBJ1-3,TRBV6-5,13,-,-
CAISGPRTGKTEAFF,TGTGCCATCAGTGGGCCCCGGACGGGGAAGACTGAAGCTTTCTTT,TRBJ1-1,TRBV10-3,15,-,few
CASSWTVTDSGANVLTF,TGCGCCAGCAGCTGGACAGTAACCGACTCTGGGGCCAACGTCCTGACTTTC,TRBJ2-6,TRBV5-1,17,-,many